This T cell receptor beta chain was obtained from a study of CXCR3-negative and CXCR3-positive naive CD8 T cells. Comments on this clonotype: The antigen is unknown.

A few hundred thousand cells per CD8+ T cell subset were flow-sorted in triplicate. The CDR3 totals 16 residues. In germline, CDR1 is DFQATT, CDR2 SNEGSKA (reference sequence). Each TRB cDNA library was prepared by 5' RACE (with UMI labels). TCRdb reprocessed the 5' RACE reads and keeps a single row for each CDR3 protein, giving no DNA. The record lists more than 45,000 distinct CDR3 sequences, of which the ten most abundant hold around 22%. Study-wide results and limits: Naive CXCR3-negative and CXCR3-positive cells had similar TRBV-TRBJ usage; memory differed. Diversity proved comparably high across both naive subsets and much lower in memory CD8+ cells. Naive subsets displayed similar surface CD5, and TCR strength was inferred from TRB CDR3 properties.

The J gene is TRBJ2-1, the V gene TRBV20-1. This sequence originates from a human donor in good health. Some clones in this sample may be carry-over from other donors' samples. The sample was memory CD8+ T cells from blood. The CDR3 here is CSARDVYGSSYNEQFF.